A selection of T cell receptor beta chains follows, all from one sample in a study of kidney transplant recipient with SARS-CoV-2 infection. A single record per CDR3 protein comes from TCRdb applying MiXCR to the reads. The sample consists of fewer than 250,000 distinct CDR3 sequences, around 26% of them appearing once. Here the sequenced sample was a blood sample, taken at baseline and between days 110 and 120 from a kidney transplant recipient. These receptors were taken from a male patient aged 25 to 39 who had COVID-19 and was a kidney transplant recipient. Some of the T cells may derive from the graft donor. CDR3s include the opening cysteine and the closing phenylalanine or tryptophan. D genes are given only for firm matches. Some rows have no size entry. The others give once, few or many, or a class for an expanded clone.

d_call j_call v_call clone_size cdr3_aa cdr3_nt
TRBD2 TRBJ2-1 TRBV4-3 many CASGRGLNEQFF TGCGCCAGCGGGAGGGGCTTAAATGAGCAGTTCTTC
- TRBJ2-7 TRBV7-8 many CASSLAGETVPYEQYF TGTGCCAGCAGCTTAGCGGGCGAGACAGTCCCTTACGAGCAGTACTTC
- TRBJ2-1 TRBV15 many CATSRDQETAYNEQFF TGTGCCACCAGCAGAGATCAGGAGACAGCCTACAATGAGCAGTTCTTC
- TRBJ2-6 TRBV8-2 few CGRFARITQSRANVLTF TGTGGCAGATTTGCCAGGATAACACAAAGTCGGGCCAACGTCCTGACTTTC
- TRBJ1-2 TRBV6-8 once CASSLYWRSRKTYGYTF TGTGCCAGCAGTCTCTACTGGCGCTCTAGAAAGACCTATGGCTACACCTTC
TRBD1 TRBJ1-6 TRBV28 many CASSTGTVNSPLHF TGTGCCAGCAGCACCGGGACAGTAAATTCACCCCTCCACTTT
- TRBJ2-2 TRBV11-2 many CASSRLLPGGTGELFF TGTGCCAGCAGTCGCTTATTGCCTGGAGGCACCGGGGAGCTGTTTTTT
TRBD1 TRBJ1-2 TRBV7-9 many CASSLPGQANYGYTF TGTGCCAGCAGCTTACCGGGACAGGCTAACTATGGCTACACCTTC
- TRBJ2-1 TRBV5-4 many CASSFRAHEQFF TGTGCCAGCAGCTTCAGGGCTCATGAGCAGTTCTTC
- TRBJ1-5 TRBV5-6 many CASSLATQGRNQPQHF TGTGCCAGCAGCTTGGCCACCCAGGGCCGCAATCAGCCCCAGCATTTT
- TRBJ2-1 TRBV20-1 - CSARKGNYNGQFF TGCAGTGCTAGGAAGGGGAACTACAATGGGCAGTTCTTC
- TRBJ1-2 TRBV4-2 many CASSQDVGVFGGYTF TGTGCCAGCAGCCAAGATGTAGGGGTTTTCGGTGGCTACACCTTC
- TRBJ1-3 TRBV30 many CALRATSGNTIYF TGTGCCTTACGGGCCACCTCTGGAAACACCATATATTTT
- TRBJ1-2 TRBV6-8 many CASSRAGRSRKTYGYTF TGTGCCAGCAGTAGGGCTGGACGCTCTAGAAAGACCTATGGCTACACCTTC
- TRBJ2-3 TRBV13 many CASSRDLLSTDTQYF TGTGCCAGCAGCCGGGACCTCCTTAGCACAGATACGCAGTATTTT
- TRBJ2-3 TRBV6-2/TRBV6-3 - CATAFGRTTDTQYF TGTGCCACCGCCTTTGGGCGGACCACAGATACGCAGTATTTT
- TRBJ2-3 TRBV28 few CASSYRLARGPSTDTQYF TGTGCCAGCAGTTATAGACTAGCCCGGGGGCCTAGCACAGATACGCAGTATTTT
- TRBJ1-2 TRBV5-4 many CASKRPVPGKTYGYTF TGTGCCAGCAAAAGACCCGTACCAGGAAAGACCTATGGCTACACCTTC
TRBD2 TRBJ2-3 TRBV11-2 few CASSLDGTSGTQYF TGTGCCAGCAGCTTAGATGGGACTAGCGGTACGCAGTATTTT
- TRBJ1-2 TRBV12-2 many CASRIGLTPRKTYGYTF TGTGCAAGTCGCATCGGCTTGACTCCACGAAAGACCTATGGCTACACCTTC
TRBD1 TRBJ1-2 TRBV20-1 many CSARDSGRGLGYTF TGCAGTGCTAGGGATTCCGGGAGGGGGCTCGGCTACACCTTC
- TRBJ1-2 TRBV5-6 many CASLLANSRKTYGYTF TGTGCCAGCTTACTGGCCAATAGTCGAAAGACCTATGGCTACACCTTC
TRBD1 TRBJ1-5 TRBV10-1 many CASSLQGANQPQHF TGCGCCAGCAGTCTACAGGGGGCTAATCAGCCCCAGCATTTT
- TRBJ1-2 TRBV6-6 once CANSIKAGGRKTYGYTF TGTGCCAACAGTATCAAGGCAGGTGGGAGGAAGACCTATGGCTACACCTTC
- TRBJ1-1 TRBV3-1 many CASSGKIPISIRTEAFF TGTGCCAGCAGCGGAAAAATTCCCATTTCAATTCGCACTGAAGCTTTCTTT
- TRBJ2-5 TRBV3-1 many CASSARAPISFSETQYF TGTGCCAGCAGCGCGAGGGCTCCCATTTCTTTCTCTGAGACCCAGTACTTC
- TRBJ1-2 TRBV18 many CASSPADPANYGYTF TGTGCCAGCTCACCGGCTGACCCAGCTAACTATGGCTACACCTTC
TRBD2 TRBJ2-1 TRBV20-1 - CSARTSSGHSYNEQFF TGCAGTGCTAGAACCTCTAGCGGGCATTCCTACAATGAGCAGTTCTTC
- TRBJ1-2 TRBV2 many CASSWGGQGGYTF TGTGCCAGCAGCTGGGGAGGTCAGGGAGGCTACACCTTC
- TRBJ2-7 TRBV7-2 many CASSVYGEQYF TGTGCCAGCAGCGTGTATGGTGAGCAGTACTTC
- TRBJ2-3 TRBV19 - CASKGVSGAGIPDTQYF TGTGCCAGTAAAGGGGTGAGCGGCGCCGGGATACCGGATACGCAGTATTTT
TRBD1 TRBJ2-7 TRBV24-1 - CATSEPTGDRQYEQYF TGTGCCACCAGTGAGCCCACCGGGGACAGGCAGTACGAGCAGTACTTC
TRBD2 TRBJ2-1 TRBV9 many CASNFGGTSSNEQFF TGTGCCAGCAACTTTGGAGGGACTAGTAGTAATGAGCAGTTCTTC
- TRBJ2-7 TRBV4-2 many CASSQDRNRIGEQYF TGTGCCAGCAGCCAAGATAGAAACAGGATAGGCGAGCAGTACTTC
- TRBJ1-4 TRBV2 many CASSEALQGLKKLFF TGTGCCAGCAGTGAAGCGCTTCAGGGTTTGAAAAAACTGTTTTTT
TRBD1 TRBJ1-2 TRBV6-2/TRBV6-3 many CASSPSRRDSLYGYTF TGTGCCAGCAGTCCTTCCCGTAGGGACAGTCTCTATGGCTACACCTTC
- TRBJ2-7 TRBV5-1 many CASSLARYEQYF TGCGCCAGCAGCTTGGCCCGCTACGAGCAGTACTTC
- TRBJ2-7 TRBV6-6 many CASSYSSPDLYEQYF TGTGCCAGCAGTTACTCGTCACCGGACCTCTACGAGCAGTACTTC
TRBD2 TRBJ2-3 TRBV5-1 - CASSPGGTSATDTQYF TGCGCCAGCAGCCCTGGAGGGACTAGCGCCACAGATACGCAGTATTTT
- TRBJ2-3 TRBV4-2 few CASSQDVVGTDTQYF TGTGCCAGCAGCCAAGATGTGGTTGGCACAGATACGCAGTATTTT
- TRBJ1-2 TRBV6-1 many CASSNASECRKTYGYTF TGTGCCAGCAGTAACGCATCGGAATGTAGAAAGACCTATGGCTACACCTTC